The rows below give T cell receptor beta chains drawn from one sample of a study of cytomegalovirus exposure and HLA in healthy donors. TCRdb's copy holds only in-frame clones and misses some; the assay was immunoSEQ multiplex PCR. The sample has about 95,000 clones, about 76% seen once; the top ten hold over 4%. The specimen was PBMCs. These receptors all come from a woman aged 70-85 years in good health and CMV-seropositive. Each CDR3 is given without its conserved first and last residue. D genes are given only for firm matches.

J	D	V	CDR3
TRBJ2-1	TRBD1	TRBV5-6	ASSQGTGSYNEQF
TRBJ1-4	NA	TRBV28	ASSLSLGGRGEKLF
TRBJ1-5	NA	TRBV19	ASGETPVQPQH
TRBJ2-5	NA	TRBV21-1	ASSNRDSLQETQY
TRBJ1-2	TRBD1	TRBV5-3	ARSPHGTGGYGYT
TRBJ1-6	NA	TRBV2	ASSRRPELLNSPLH
TRBJ2-5	TRBD2	TRBV9	ASSPRTSGYNQETQY
TRBJ1-1	NA	TRBV18	ASSEGLNTEAF
TRBJ2-5	TRBD2	TRBV5-4	ASSPELSSGEETQY
TRBJ2-3	TRBD2	TRBV28	ASSVLAGIDTQY
TRBJ2-2	TRBD2	TRBV19	ASSFRTSGSTGELF
TRBJ2-1	TRBD2	TRBV27	ASSFGTSGDYEQF
TRBJ2-2	TRBD1	TRBV11-2	ASSFYGTGKTGELF